The rows below give T cell receptor beta chains drawn from one sample of a study of CD8 T cells in Susac syndrome. TCRdb analysed the immunoSEQ multiplex PCR reads with MiXCR anew, one entry per CDR3 protein. The repertoire holds a few hundred thousand distinct CDR3 sequences, with 80% to 95% as singletons. Sequencing was done on a sample of CD8+ T cells from PBMCs. The receptors come from a human donor with multiple sclerosis. Both conserved end residues are part of each CDR3. The order of the fields is CDR3 length, J gene, D gene, V gene, clone size, CDR3 protein, CDR3 DNA. A D gene is named only where the DNA matches it firmly. Size is omitted from some rows. Given values are once, few, many or a class for expanded clones.

length: 13
J: TRBJ1-2
D: NA
V: TRBV7-6
size: few
CDR3: CASSLGSVYGYTF
DNA: TGTGCCAGCAGCTTAGGGTCCGTCTATGGCTACACCTTC

length: 15
J: TRBJ1-1
D: TRBD1
V: TRBV30
size: NA
CDR3: CAWTSPGQGRTEAFF
DNA: TGTGCCTGGACCTCCCCGGGACAGGGGCGCACTGAAGCTTTCTTT

length: 11
J: TRBJ2-7
D: NA
V: TRBV10-3
size: NA
CDR3: CATAGSYEQYF
DNA: TGTGCCACCGCAGGCTCCTACGAGCAGTACTTC

length: 16
J: TRBJ2-5
D: TRBD1
V: TRBV9
size: once
CDR3: CASSVEGQGAHGTQYF
DNA: TGTGCCAGCAGCGTAGAGGGTCAGGGGGCGCATGGGACCCAGTACTTC

length: 13
J: TRBJ2-7
D: TRBD1
V: TRBV19
size: once
CDR3: CASSPGTGPGEYF
DNA: TGTGCCAGTAGTCCCGGGACAGGGCCGGGGGAGTACTTC

length: 12
J: TRBJ2-5
D: NA
V: TRBV14
size: few
CDR3: CASSQVGETQYF
DNA: TGTGCCAGCAGCCAGGTGGGGGAGACCCAGTACTTC

length: 22
J: TRBJ2-7
D: TRBD2
V: TRBV4-3
size: once
CDR3: CASSQAVFMGTSGRKGSYEQYF
DNA: TGCGCCAGCAGCCAAGCAGTATTTATGGGGACTAGCGGGAGAAAGGGTTCCTACGAGCAGTACTTC

length: 14
J: TRBJ2-1
D: TRBD2
V: TRBV9
size: NA
CDR3: CASNLAGGPDEQFF
DNA: TGTGCCAGCAACCTAGCGGGAGGGCCGGACGAGCAGTTCTTC

length: 13
J: TRBJ1-1
D: NA
V: TRBV4-1
size: NA
CDR3: CASSQFEAAEAFF
DNA: TGCGCCAGCAGCCAGTTCGAGGCGGCGGAAGCTTTCTTT

length: 14
J: TRBJ1-2
D: NA
V: TRBV24-1
size: NA
CDR3: CATSDPGTPDGYTF
DNA: TGTGCCACCAGTGATCCTGGGACACCAGATGGCTACACCTTC

length: 18
J: TRBJ2-1
D: TRBD2
V: TRBV13
size: NA
CDR3: CASSLVLAGGLSYNEQFF
DNA: TGTGCCAGCAGCTTAGTACTAGCGGGGGGGCTAAGCTACAATGAGCAGTTCTTC

length: 15
J: TRBJ1-6
D: TRBD1
V: TRBV4-1
size: NA
CDR3: CASSPGTGQDSPLHF
DNA: TGCGCCAGCAGCCCCGGGACAGGGCAGGATTCACCCCTCCACTTT

length: 15
J: TRBJ1-1
D: NA
V: TRBV12-3/TRBV12-4
size: NA
CDR3: CASSLPGHLNTEAFF
DNA: TGTGCCAGCAGCCTCCCGGGACACCTGAACACTGAAGCTTTCTTT

length: 15
J: TRBJ2-3
D: NA
V: TRBV9
size: NA
CDR3: CASSTVVGTTDTQYF
DNA: TGTGCCAGCAGCACTGTGGTGGGAACTACAGATACGCAGTATTTT

length: 14
J: TRBJ2-1
D: NA
V: TRBV9
size: NA
CDR3: CASSVGIADNEQFF
DNA: TGTGCCAGCAGCGTAGGTATCGCCGACAATGAGCAGTTCTTC

length: 17
J: TRBJ2-6
D: TRBD2
V: TRBV9
size: once
CDR3: CASSHGLAGGGANVLTF
DNA: TGTGCCAGCAGCCATGGACTAGCGGGAGGTGGGGCCAACGTCCTGACTTTC

length: 13
J: TRBJ2-7
D: NA
V: TRBV4-1
size: once
CDR3: CASSQDVAYEQYF
DNA: TGCGCCAGCAGCCAAGACGTGGCCTACGAGCAGTACTTC

length: 15
J: TRBJ2-3
D: NA
V: TRBV5-1
size: NA
CDR3: CASSLVPEHTDTQYF
DNA: TGCGCCAGCAGCTTGGTGCCAGAACACACAGATACGCAGTATTTT

length: 17
J: TRBJ2-1
D: NA
V: TRBV6-5
size: NA
CDR3: CASSYGPGQSSYNEQFF
DNA: TGTGCCAGCAGTTACGGGCCAGGGCAGAGCTCCTACAATGAGCAGTTCTTC

length: 15
J: TRBJ2-7
D: TRBD1
V: TRBV13
size: once
CDR3: CASSPGDRFPLEQYF
DNA: TGTGCCAGCAGCCCCGGGGACAGGTTCCCTCTCGAGCAGTACTTC

length: 13
J: TRBJ1-2
D: NA
V: TRBV12-3/TRBV12-4
size: NA
CDR3: CASSSGVNYGYTF
DNA: TGTGCCAGCAGTAGTGGGGTTAACTATGGCTACACCTTC

length: 14
J: TRBJ2-5
D: NA
V: TRBV6-2/TRBV6-3
size: NA
CDR3: CASSIRGDSETQYF
DNA: TGTGCCAGCAGTATCAGGGGGGACAGCGAGACCCAGTACTTC

length: 19
J: TRBJ2-2
D: TRBD2
V: TRBV3-1
size: NA
CDR3: CASSQGLGGSRPNTGELFF
DNA: TGTGCCAGCAGCCAAGGCTTAGGCGGGAGTAGACCGAACACCGGGGAGCTGTTTTTT

length: 17
J: TRBJ1-1
D: NA
V: TRBV6-5
size: NA
CDR3: CASSYSKNNLINTEAFF
DNA: TGTGCCAGCAGTTACTCGAAGAACAACCTTATTAACACTGAAGCTTTCTTT

length: 18
J: TRBJ2-7
D: TRBD1
V: TRBV6-2/TRBV6-3
size: NA
CDR3: CASSSAIQPGTGGYEQYF
DNA: TGTGCCAGCAGTTCCGCGATTCAACCCGGGACAGGGGGCTACGAGCAGTACTTC

length: 15
J: TRBJ2-5
D: TRBD1
V: TRBV29-1
size: NA
CDR3: CSVSPGQGGGETQYF
DNA: TGCAGCGTGTCACCGGGACAGGGAGGTGGAGAGACCCAGTACTTC

length: 16
J: TRBJ1-4
D: TRBD1
V: TRBV15
size: NA
CDR3: CATSRARDRTNEKLFF
DNA: TGTGCCACCAGCAGAGCCCGGGACAGAACTAATGAAAAACTGTTTTTT

length: 15
J: TRBJ1-2
D: NA
V: TRBV7-3
size: NA
CDR3: CASSPWDKANYGYTF
DNA: TGTGCCAGCAGCCCCTGGGACAAAGCTAACTATGGCTACACCTTC

length: 14
J: TRBJ2-7
D: TRBD2
V: TRBV12-5
size: NA
CDR3: CASGSGTSGTAQYF
DNA: TGTGCTAGTGGGTCCGGGACTAGCGGCACGGCGCAGTACTTC

length: 15
J: TRBJ2-1
D: NA
V: TRBV6-5
size: NA
CDR3: CASSYREAPYNEQFF
DNA: TGTGCCAGCAGTTACCGTGAGGCACCTTACAATGAGCAGTTCTTC

length: 16
J: TRBJ1-4
D: NA
V: TRBV7-9
size: once
CDR3: CASSALGQGANEKLFF
DNA: TGTGCCAGCAGCGCCTTGGGTCAGGGAGCTAATGAAAAACTGTTTTTT

length: 15
J: TRBJ2-7
D: NA
V: TRBV30
size: few
CDR3: CAWSPPPGNSYEQYF
DNA: TGTGCCTGGAGTCCCCCGCCAGGGAACTCCTACGAGCAGTACTTC

length: 14
J: TRBJ2-7
D: NA
V: TRBV4-2
size: NA
CDR3: CASSQAGGDHEQYF
DNA: TGTGCCAGCAGCCAAGCGGGGGGCGATCACGAGCAGTACTTC

length: 16
J: TRBJ2-5
D: NA
V: TRBV5-6
size: NA
CDR3: CASSQGVWVRGETQYF
DNA: TGTGCCAGCAGCCAGGGTGTTTGGGTAAGAGGAGAGACCCAGTACTTC

length: 8
J: TRBJ1-2
D: NA
V: TRBV29-1
size: once
CDR3: CSVEGYTF
DNA: TGCAGCGTTGAGGGCTACACCTTC

length: 16
J: TRBJ2-5
D: NA
V: TRBV11-2
size: NA
CDR3: CASRHPHLAYQETQYF
DNA: TGTGCCAGCAGACACCCGCACCTAGCGTACCAAGAGACCCAGTACTTC

length: 15
J: TRBJ1-5
D: NA
V: TRBV2
size: NA
CDR3: CASSDTLGDNQPQHF
DNA: TGTGCCAGCAGTGACACCTTGGGGGACAATCAGCCCCAGCATTTT

length: 16
J: TRBJ2-3
D: TRBD2
V: TRBV7-8
size: NA
CDR3: CASSLLGGGGTDTQYF
DNA: TGTGCCAGCAGCCTATTGGGAGGCGGGGGAACAGATACGCAGTATTTT

length: 19
J: TRBJ1-4
D: TRBD1
V: TRBV9
size: NA
CDR3: CASSVHSLGTDATNEKLFF
DNA: TGTGCCAGCAGCGTTCATTCTTTGGGGACAGACGCAACTAATGAAAAACTGTTTTTT

length: 13
J: TRBJ2-7
D: NA
V: TRBV6-6
size: NA
CDR3: CASSYWAAYEQYF
DNA: TGTGCCAGCAGTTACTGGGCGGCTTACGAGCAGTACTTC

length: 15
J: TRBJ2-3
D: NA
V: TRBV28
size: once
CDR3: CASSPPDSYTDTQYF
DNA: TGTGCCAGCAGTCCCCCGGACTCCTACACAGATACGCAGTATTTT

length: 14
J: TRBJ2-5
D: NA
V: TRBV27
size: NA
CDR3: CASSWTAGGETQYF
DNA: TGTGCTAGCAGTTGGACGGCGGGTGGGGAGACCCAGTACTTC

length: 15
J: TRBJ2-2
D: TRBD1
V: TRBV7-9
size: NA
CDR3: CASSRRTGNTGELFF
DNA: TGTGCCAGCAGCCGACGGACAGGGAACACCGGGGAGCTGTTTTTT

length: 15
J: TRBJ2-5
D: NA
V: TRBV2
size: once
CDR3: CASSEVGGPSGTQYF
DNA: TGTGCCAGCAGTGAAGTGGGGGGCCCTTCCGGGACCCAGTACTTC

length: 15
J: TRBJ2-2
D: NA
V: TRBV29-1
size: NA
CDR3: CSVEPGGKNTGELFF
DNA: TGCAGCGTTGAACCCGGGGGCAAGAACACCGGGGAGCTGTTTTTT

length: 13
J: TRBJ1-5
D: NA
V: TRBV20-1
size: NA
CDR3: CSASGGRGQPQHF
DNA: TGCAGTGCTAGTGGGGGGCGCGGGCAGCCCCAGCATTTT

length: 12
J: TRBJ1-2
D: NA
V: TRBV19
size: NA
CDR3: CASSESPQGYTF
DNA: TGTGCCAGTTCTGAGTCTCCTCAAGGCTACACCTTC

length: 15
J: TRBJ2-7
D: NA
V: TRBV2
size: NA
CDR3: CASRDWASESYEQYF
DNA: TGTGCCAGCAGGGACTGGGCTAGCGAATCCTACGAGCAGTACTTC

length: 16
J: TRBJ2-3
D: TRBD1
V: TRBV7-2
size: NA
CDR3: CASSSGGQGSSDTQYF
DNA: TGTGCCAGCAGCTCTGGCGGACAGGGGTCCTCAGATACGCAGTATTTT

length: 16
J: TRBJ2-1
D: NA
V: TRBV20-1
size: NA
CDR3: CSARDSRDHLENEQFF
DNA: TGCAGTGCTAGAGATTCCCGGGACCACCTAGAAAATGAGCAGTTCTTC

length: 17
J: TRBJ2-4
D: NA
V: TRBV3-1
size: NA
CDR3: CASSQDDYPVGKNIQYF
DNA: TGTGCCAGCAGCCAAGATGACTATCCTGTCGGCAAAAACATTCAGTACTTC

length: 17
J: TRBJ2-2
D: TRBD2
V: TRBV7-8
size: NA
CDR3: CASSSPSGRVFTGELFF
DNA: TGTGCCAGCAGCTCCCCTAGCGGGAGGGTCTTTACCGGGGAGCTGTTTTTT

length: 11
J: TRBJ2-7
D: NA
V: TRBV30
size: NA
CDR3: CAWSVRDEQYF
DNA: TGTGCCTGGAGTGTTCGGGACGAGCAGTACTTC

length: 14
J: TRBJ1-1
D: NA
V: TRBV23-1
size: NA
CDR3: CASSHHGGRTEAFF
DNA: TGCGCCAGCAGTCACCATGGGGGCAGGACTGAAGCTTTCTTT

length: 18
J: TRBJ2-7
D: TRBD1
V: TRBV7-9
size: NA
CDR3: CASSLPALGQGPEGEQYF
DNA: TGTGCCAGCAGCTTACCGGCCCTGGGACAGGGGCCCGAGGGGGAGCAGTACTTC

length: 13
J: TRBJ2-2
D: NA
V: TRBV29-1
size: NA
CDR3: CSVGDENTGELFF
DNA: TGCAGCGTTGGGGATGAGAACACCGGGGAGCTGTTTTTT

length: 13
J: TRBJ1-1
D: NA
V: TRBV7-8
size: NA
CDR3: CASRGAGGTEAFF
DNA: TGTGCCAGCAGGGGCGCCGGGGGCACTGAAGCTTTCTTT

length: 13
J: TRBJ2-1
D: TRBD2
V: TRBV29-1
size: few
CDR3: CSVVLAEYNEQFF
DNA: TGCAGCGTTGTTCTAGCGGAGTACAATGAGCAGTTCTTC

length: 15
J: TRBJ1-2
D: NA
V: TRBV6-6
size: NA
CDR3: CASSIRDDWNYGYTF
DNA: TGTGCCAGCAGTATCAGGGACGACTGGAACTATGGCTACACCTTC